These T cell receptor beta chains were read from a single sample in a study of beta chain features in type 1 diabetes. Method: immunoSEQ multiplex PCR; TCRdb's copy keeps in-frame clones and lacks some. The sample records 130,000 to 150,000 clones, under 60% being singletons. Sequencing used Tregs from blood. The receptors here all came from a man between 18 and 29 years old in good health. CDR3s include the opening cysteine and the closing phenylalanine or tryptophan. D genes are given only for firm matches. Size values are once, few and many counts, or a class for expanded clones, and some rows have none.

d_call: TRBD1
clone_size: NA
j_call: TRBJ2-7
v_call: TRBV27
cdr3_aa: CASSVRTGPLYEQYF
cdr3_nt: TGTGCCAGCAGTGTACGGACAGGGCCGCTCTACGAGCAGTACTTC

d_call: TRBD1
clone_size: NA
j_call: TRBJ1-1
v_call: TRBV7-6
cdr3_aa: CASSLRGPNTEAFF
cdr3_nt: TGTGCCAGCAGCTTAAGGGGGCCGAACACTGAAGCTTTCTTT

d_call: TRBD1
clone_size: NA
j_call: TRBJ2-1
v_call: TRBV7-9
cdr3_aa: CASSLTGDYNEQFF
cdr3_nt: TGTGCCAGCAGCCTGACAGGGGACTACAATGAGCAGTTCTTC

d_call: NA
clone_size: NA
j_call: TRBJ2-2
v_call: TRBV7-2
cdr3_aa: CASSTWALNTGELFF
cdr3_nt: TGTGCCAGCAGCACCTGGGCCCTGAACACCGGGGAGCTGTTTTTT

d_call: NA
clone_size: few
j_call: TRBJ2-3
v_call: TRBV27
cdr3_aa: CASRELAIHTDTQYF
cdr3_nt: TGTGCCAGCCGGGAGCTAGCGATACACACAGATACGCAGTATTTT

d_call: TRBD2
clone_size: NA
j_call: TRBJ2-7
v_call: TRBV18
cdr3_aa: CASSPTSAPYEQYF
cdr3_nt: TGTGCCAGCTCACCGACTAGCGCACCCTACGAGCAGTACTTC

d_call: NA
clone_size: few
j_call: TRBJ1-1
v_call: TRBV29-1
cdr3_aa: CSVERREDTEAFF
cdr3_nt: TGCAGCGTTGAACGGAGGGAGGACACTGAAGCTTTCTTT

d_call: TRBD1
clone_size: few
j_call: TRBJ2-7
v_call: TRBV6-1
cdr3_aa: CASSEGQGVEQYF
cdr3_nt: TGTGCCAGCAGTGAAGGACAGGGGGTCGAGCAGTACTTC

d_call: TRBD2
clone_size: NA
j_call: TRBJ2-7
v_call: TRBV6-5
cdr3_aa: CASSGTSGRSEQYF
cdr3_nt: TGTGCCAGCAGTGGGACTAGCGGGAGATCCGAGCAGTACTTC

d_call: NA
clone_size: NA
j_call: TRBJ2-7
v_call: TRBV9
cdr3_aa: CASSVGGYEQYF
cdr3_nt: TGTGCCAGCAGCGTAGGAGGGTACGAGCAGTACTTC

d_call: TRBD1
clone_size: NA
j_call: TRBJ1-1
v_call: TRBV7-9
cdr3_aa: CASSSPGQGYTEAFF
cdr3_nt: TGTGCCAGCAGCTCTCCGGGACAGGGGTACACTGAAGCTTTCTTT

d_call: TRBD1
clone_size: few
j_call: TRBJ2-1
v_call: TRBV28
cdr3_aa: CASTGGFYNEQFF
cdr3_nt: TGTGCCAGCACAGGGGGATTCTACAATGAGCAGTTCTTC

d_call: TRBD1
clone_size: NA
j_call: TRBJ1-5
v_call: TRBV19
cdr3_aa: CASTGTGGGQPQHF
cdr3_nt: TGTGCCAGTACGGGGACAGGGGGCGGTCAGCCCCAGCATTTT

d_call: TRBD1
clone_size: NA
j_call: TRBJ1-2
v_call: TRBV28
cdr3_aa: CASNIQGASYGYTF
cdr3_nt: TGTGCCAGCAACATACAGGGGGCAAGCTATGGCTACACCTTC

d_call: NA
clone_size: few
j_call: TRBJ2-3
v_call: TRBV20-1
cdr3_aa: CSAPMDTQYF
cdr3_nt: TGCAGTGCTCCTATGGATACGCAGTATTTT

d_call: TRBD2
clone_size: NA
j_call: TRBJ2-7
v_call: TRBV7-9
cdr3_aa: CASKQAGGASYEQYF
cdr3_nt: TGTGCCAGCAAACAAGCGGGAGGAGCCTCCTACGAGCAGTACTTC

d_call: NA
clone_size: NA
j_call: TRBJ2-7
v_call: TRBV5-4
cdr3_aa: CASSLVQGRKEQYF
cdr3_nt: TGTGCCAGCAGCTTGGTTCAGGGGCGGAAGGAGCAGTACTTC

d_call: NA
clone_size: NA
j_call: TRBJ1-2
v_call: TRBV6-6
cdr3_aa: CASSYSRREGGYTF
cdr3_nt: TGTGCCAGCAGTTACTCCCGCCGGGAAGGTGGCTACACCTTC

d_call: TRBD1
clone_size: few
j_call: TRBJ2-7
v_call: TRBV5-1
cdr3_aa: CASTHLATGASYEQYF
cdr3_nt: TGCGCCAGCACCCACCTGGCGACAGGGGCATCGTACGAGCAGTACTTC

d_call: NA
clone_size: few
j_call: TRBJ1-3
v_call: TRBV19
cdr3_aa: CASSITVGNTIYF
cdr3_nt: TGTGCCAGTAGTATTACAGTCGGAAACACCATATATTTT

d_call: NA
clone_size: NA
j_call: TRBJ1-1
v_call: TRBV18
cdr3_aa: CASSPQGNTEAFF
cdr3_nt: TGTGCCAGCTCACCCCAGGGGAACACTGAAGCTTTCTTT

d_call: NA
clone_size: NA
j_call: TRBJ2-7
v_call: TRBV28
cdr3_aa: CAGCRIRTSSYEQYF
cdr3_nt: TGTGCCGGTTGTCGCATTCGGACTTCTTCCTACGAGCAGTACTTC

d_call: NA
clone_size: NA
j_call: TRBJ2-7
v_call: TRBV30
cdr3_aa: CAWGLRRYEQYF
cdr3_nt: TGTGCCTGGGGACTAAGACGCTACGAGCAGTACTTC

d_call: NA
clone_size: NA
j_call: TRBJ1-1
v_call: TRBV30
cdr3_aa: CAWSFGVRTEAFF
cdr3_nt: TGTGCCTGGAGTTTCGGGGTCCGTACTGAAGCTTTCTTT

d_call: NA
clone_size: few
j_call: TRBJ2-3
v_call: TRBV28
cdr3_aa: CASSYLTASDLGTQYF
cdr3_nt: TGTGCCAGCAGTTACCTGACAGCCTCAGATCTCGGTACGCAGTATTTT

d_call: NA
clone_size: NA
j_call: TRBJ2-3
v_call: TRBV23-1
cdr3_aa: CASRLVNTDTQYF
cdr3_nt: TGCGCCAGCAGACTAGTGAACACAGATACGCAGTATTTT

d_call: NA
clone_size: few
j_call: TRBJ2-7
v_call: TRBV7-2
cdr3_aa: CASSWVQGSYEQYF
cdr3_nt: TGTGCCAGCAGCTGGGTCCAGGGCTCCTACGAGCAGTACTTC